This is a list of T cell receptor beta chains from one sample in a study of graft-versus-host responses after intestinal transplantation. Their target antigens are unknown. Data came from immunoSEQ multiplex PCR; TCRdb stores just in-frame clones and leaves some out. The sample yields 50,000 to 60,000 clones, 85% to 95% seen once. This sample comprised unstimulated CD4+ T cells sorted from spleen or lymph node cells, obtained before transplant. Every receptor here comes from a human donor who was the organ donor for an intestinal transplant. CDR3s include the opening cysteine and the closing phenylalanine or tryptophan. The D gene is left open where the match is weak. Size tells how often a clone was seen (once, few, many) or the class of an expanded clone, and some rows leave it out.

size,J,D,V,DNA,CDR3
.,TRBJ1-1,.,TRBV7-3,TGTGCCAGCAGCTTCAGAGGGAACACTGAAGCTTTCTTT,CASSFRGNTEAFF
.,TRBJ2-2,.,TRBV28,TGTGCCAGCAGTTTATTGGGGGGTCCCGGGGAGCTGTTTTTT,CASSLLGGPGELFF
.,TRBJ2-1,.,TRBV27,TGTGCCAGCAGTTTCTGGTCTAGGGGGAGGAACAATGAGCAGTTCTTC,CASSFWSRGRNNEQFF
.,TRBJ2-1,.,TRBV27,TGTGCCAGCAGTCCCCGGTTCAGCTCCTACAATGAGCAGTTCTTC,CASSPRFSSYNEQFF
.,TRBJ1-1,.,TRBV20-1,TGCAGTGCGGGGAACACTGAAGCTTTCTTT,CSAGNTEAFF
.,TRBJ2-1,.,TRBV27,TGTGCCAGCAGTCCCAGCAGAAGCTCCTACAATGAGCAGTTCTTC,CASSPSRSSYNEQFF
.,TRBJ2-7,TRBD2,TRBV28,TGTGCCAGCAGTTGGCGGGAGAACGAGCAGTACTTC,CASSWRENEQYF
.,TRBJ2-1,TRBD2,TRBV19,TGTGCCAGTAGTTTAACTAGCGGGAGTCTGAATGAGCAGTTCTTC,CASSLTSGSLNEQFF
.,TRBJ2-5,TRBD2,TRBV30,TGTGCCTGGAGTGTACTGTCGGCGGGAGATGTTGGGGAGACCCAGTACTTC,CAWSVLSAGDVGETQYF
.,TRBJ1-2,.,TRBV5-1,TGCGCCAGCAGCTTGAGTTACAGGGTTTACTATGGCTACACCTTC,CASSLSYRVYYGYTF
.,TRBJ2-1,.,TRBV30,TGTGCCTGGAGTCCCCGGGTGTCCTACAATGAGCAGTTCTTC,CAWSPRVSYNEQFF
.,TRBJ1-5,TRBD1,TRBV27,TGTGCCAGCAGTGATAACCGACAGGGCTGGTCTCAGCCCCAGCATTTT,CASSDNRQGWSQPQHF
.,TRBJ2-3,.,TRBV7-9,TGTGCCAGCAGACGGACGAGCAGCACAGATACGCAGTATTTT,CASRRTSSTDTQYF
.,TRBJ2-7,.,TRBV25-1,TGTGCCAGCAGTGGCCTCTACGAGCAGTACTTC,CASSGLYEQYF
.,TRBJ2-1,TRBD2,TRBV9,TGTGCCAGCAGCGTAGCTAGCGGGAGCAATGAGCAGTTCTTC,CASSVASGSNEQFF
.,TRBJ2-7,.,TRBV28,TGTGCCAGCGGCTCCTACGAGCAGTACTTC,CASGSYEQYF
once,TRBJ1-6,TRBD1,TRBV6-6,TGTGCCAGCAGTTCATGGGACAGGGGGCTTAATTCACCCCTCCACTTT,CASSSWDRGLNSPLHF
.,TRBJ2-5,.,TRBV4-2,TGTGCCAGCAGCCCCGGCGGATTGAAAGAGACCCAGTACTTC,CASSPGGLKETQYF
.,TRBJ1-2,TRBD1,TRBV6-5,TGTGCCAGCAGTTACTCGGGACAGGGGAGGGATGGCTACACCTTC,CASSYSGQGRDGYTF
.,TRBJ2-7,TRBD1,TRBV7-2,TGTGCCAGCAGCACCCGGACAGGCCTGGGCGAGCAGTACTTC,CASSTRTGLGEQYF
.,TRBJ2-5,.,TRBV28,TGTGCCAGCAGTTTATCGGGGCGAGAGACCCAGTACTTC,CASSLSGRETQYF
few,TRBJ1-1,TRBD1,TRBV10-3,TGTGCCATCAGTGAGGACAGGGGGGGGACTGAAGCTTTCTTT,CAISEDRGGTEAFF
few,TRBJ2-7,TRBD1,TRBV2,TGTGCCAGCACCCGAGACAGGGAATCCTCCTACGAGCAGTACTTC,CASTRDRESSYEQYF
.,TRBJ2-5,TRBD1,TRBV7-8,TGTGCCAGCAGCTTCCAACAGGGGCCGGAGACCCAGTACTTC,CASSFQQGPETQYF
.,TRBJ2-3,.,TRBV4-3,TGCGCCAGGGTTAGGGCAGTTAAGATCACAGATACGCAGTATTTT,CARVRAVKITDTQYF
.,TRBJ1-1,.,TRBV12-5,TGTGCTAGTGGTTTGGTTTGGGGTCCGGGACGGTCGAACACTGAAGCTTTCTTT,CASGLVWGPGRSNTEAFF
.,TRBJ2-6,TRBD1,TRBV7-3,TGTGCCAGCAGCTCGGGACAGGCTCACTCTGGGGCCAACGTCCTGACTTTC,CASSSGQAHSGANVLTF
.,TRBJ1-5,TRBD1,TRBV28,TGTGCCAGCAGTTTGAGGGGGCAGAGCAATCAGCCCCAGCATTTT,CASSLRGQSNQPQHF
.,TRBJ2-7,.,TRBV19,TGTGCCAGTAGTAGCGGCGGCGCGCCCTACGAGCAGTACTTC,CASSSGGAPYEQYF
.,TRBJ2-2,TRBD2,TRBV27,TGTGCCAGCAGTCCCTTCAGCGGGAGGGCCACCGGGGAGCTGTTTTTT,CASSPFSGRATGELFF
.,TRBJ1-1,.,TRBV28,TGTGCCAGCAGTGTGCTGATGAACACTGAAGCTTTCTTT,CASSVLMNTEAFF
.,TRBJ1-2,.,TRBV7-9,TGTGCCAGCACCCGGGAGGGGGATGGCTACACCTTC,CASTREGDGYTF
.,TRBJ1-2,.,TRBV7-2,TGTGCCAGCAGCCCCGTGGGAGGGGGGGACTATGGCTACACCTTC,CASSPVGGGDYGYTF
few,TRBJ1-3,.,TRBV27,TGTGCCAGCAGTTTGAGCCTAAGTGGAAACACCATATATTTT,CASSLSLSGNTIYF